This is a list of T cell receptor beta chains from one sample in a study of blood T cell repertoires in COVID-19. The method was immunoSEQ multiplex PCR; TCRdb's version includes in-frame clones alone and lacks a portion of them. The table records some 310,000 clones, around 91% of them present only once. The sample consisted of peripheral blood. Receptors were obtained from a woman between 40 and 55 years old with COVID-19, enrolled during active disease. The CDR3 runs from the conserved cysteine through the conserved F or W. The order of the fields is D gene, V gene, clone size, J gene, CDR3 DNA, CDR3 protein. A D gene is named only where the DNA matches it firmly. Not all rows give a size; the values are once, few, many and, for expanded clones, a class.

>TRBD1|TRBV6-6|once|TRBJ2-3
TGTGCCAGCAGTACGGGACAGGTTACAGATACGCAGTATTTT
CASSTGQVTDTQYF
>-|TRBV6-5|-|TRBJ2-2
TGTGCCAGCAGCGAGGGCCTGTTGGACACCGGGGAGCTGTTTTTT
CASSEGLLDTGELFF
>-|TRBV28|once|TRBJ2-2
TGTGCCAGCAGACGCGGCCCCGGGGAGCTGTTTTTT
CASRRGPGELFF
>TRBD1|TRBV10-3|-|TRBJ2-7
TGTGCCATCAAGCCGGGACAGGGGAGGCACGAGCAGTACTTC
CAIKPGQGRHEQYF
>-|TRBV5-1|-|TRBJ1-2
TGCGCCAGCAGCGGATATAACGGGGAACCAATAACTCTTTATGGCTACACCTTC
CASSGYNGEPITLYGYTF
>TRBD1|TRBV5-6|-|TRBJ1-2
TGTGCCAGCAGCGAGGGATGGACAGGAATCAACTATGGCTACACCTTC
CASSEGWTGINYGYTF
>-|TRBV5-4|-|TRBJ2-5
TGTGCCAGCAGCTCGCCGGGATTGGTACAGACCCAGTACTTC
CASSSPGLVQTQYF
>-|TRBV19|-|TRBJ1-3
TGTGCCAGTAGTCTTGAACGGGGTCTACGCTCTGGAAACACCATATATTTT
CASSLERGLRSGNTIYF
>-|TRBV6-2/TRBV6-3|-|TRBJ1-2
TGTGCCAGCAGTCACAGGTTTGGCTACACCTTC
CASSHRFGYTF
>TRBD1|TRBV12-5|-|TRBJ1-1
TGTGCTAGTGGTTTGGGAGACTCTACAGGGGGCCGAGCTTTCTTT
CASGLGDSTGGRAFF
>-|TRBV28|few|TRBJ1-4
TGTGCCAGCAGCCTGACCAGGACAGCAACTAATGAAAAACTGTTTTTT
CASSLTRTATNEKLFF
>TRBD1|TRBV7-3|-|TRBJ2-7
TGTGCCAGCAGCGCCGGGACAGGGGGCTTAATGGGTTACGAGCAGTACTTC
CASSAGTGGLMGYEQYF
>TRBD2|TRBV5-1|-|TRBJ2-3
TGCGCCAGCAGCTTCGGACTAGCGGGGGAGTATGATACGCAGTATTTT
CASSFGLAGEYDTQYF
>-|TRBV7-2|-|TRBJ1-5
TGTGCCAGCAGCTTACAAGGTGGGGCGAATCAGCCCCAGCATTTT
CASSLQGGANQPQHF
>TRBD2|TRBV28|once|TRBJ2-7
TGTGCCAGCAGTTTAAGCGGGCGGGAGTTCTCCTACGAGCAGTACTTC
CASSLSGREFSYEQYF
>TRBD1|TRBV5-1|-|TRBJ1-1
TGCGCCAGCAGCATGCAAACCGGGACAGGCATGAACACTGAAGCTTTCTTT
CASSMQTGTGMNTEAFF